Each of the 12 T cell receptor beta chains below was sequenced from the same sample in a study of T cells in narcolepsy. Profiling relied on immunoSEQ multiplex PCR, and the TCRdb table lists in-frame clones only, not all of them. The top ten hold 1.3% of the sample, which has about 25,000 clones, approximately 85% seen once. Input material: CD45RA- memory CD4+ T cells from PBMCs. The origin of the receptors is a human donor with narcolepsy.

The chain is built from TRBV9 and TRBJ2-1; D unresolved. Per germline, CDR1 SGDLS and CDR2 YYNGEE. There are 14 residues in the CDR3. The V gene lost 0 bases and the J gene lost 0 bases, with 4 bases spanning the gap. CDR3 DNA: TGTGCCAGCAGCGTAGCGGCCTCCTACAATGAGCAGTTCTTC. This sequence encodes CASSVAASYNEQFF.

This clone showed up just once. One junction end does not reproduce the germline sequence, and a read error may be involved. CDR3 nucleotide sequence: TGTGCTAGCAGCTCCCCGCCGTGGCAGCAGCTAGGGTACGAGCAGTACTTC. This gives the protein CASSSPPWQQLGYEQYF. This sequence joins TRBV7-7 and TRBJ2-7, with D unclear. The length of the CDR3 is 17 residues. Germline V gene data show CDR1 as SSHAT and CDR2 as FNYEAQ (reference sequence).

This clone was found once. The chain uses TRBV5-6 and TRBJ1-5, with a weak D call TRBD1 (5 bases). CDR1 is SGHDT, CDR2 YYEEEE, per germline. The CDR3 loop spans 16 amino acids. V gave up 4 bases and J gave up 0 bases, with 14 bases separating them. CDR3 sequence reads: CASSLAGPFSNQPQHF. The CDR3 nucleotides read TGTGCCAGCAGCCTCGCAGGGCCGTTTAGCAATCAGCCCCAGCATTTT.

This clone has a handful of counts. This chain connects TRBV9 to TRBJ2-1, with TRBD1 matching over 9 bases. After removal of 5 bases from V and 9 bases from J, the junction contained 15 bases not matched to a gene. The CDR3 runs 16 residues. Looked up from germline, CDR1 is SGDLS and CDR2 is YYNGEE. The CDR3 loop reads CASSGNTGQGIGEQFF. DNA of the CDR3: TGTGCCAGCAGTGGGAACACGGGACAGGGAATTGGTGAGCAGTTCTTC.

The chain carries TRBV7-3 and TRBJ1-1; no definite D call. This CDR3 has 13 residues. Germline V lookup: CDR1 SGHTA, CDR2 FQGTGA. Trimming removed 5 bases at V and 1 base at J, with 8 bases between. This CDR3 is CASSADKNTEAFF. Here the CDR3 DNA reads TGTGCCAGCAGCGCCGACAAGAACACTGAAGCTTTCTTT.

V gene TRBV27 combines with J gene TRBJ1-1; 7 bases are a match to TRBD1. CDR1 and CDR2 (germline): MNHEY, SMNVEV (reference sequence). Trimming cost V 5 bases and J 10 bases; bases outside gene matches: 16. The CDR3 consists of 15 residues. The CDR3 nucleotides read TGTGCCAGCAGTCAACAGGGACAGCCCCGGCCGGGAGCTTTCTTT. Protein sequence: CASSQQGQPRPGAFF.

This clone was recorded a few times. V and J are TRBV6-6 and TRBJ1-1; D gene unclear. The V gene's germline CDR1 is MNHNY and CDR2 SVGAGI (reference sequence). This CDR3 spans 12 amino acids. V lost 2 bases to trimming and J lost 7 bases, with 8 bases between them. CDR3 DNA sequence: TGTGCCAGCAGTTACCAGAGCAATGAAGCTTTCTTT. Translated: CASSYQSNEAFF.

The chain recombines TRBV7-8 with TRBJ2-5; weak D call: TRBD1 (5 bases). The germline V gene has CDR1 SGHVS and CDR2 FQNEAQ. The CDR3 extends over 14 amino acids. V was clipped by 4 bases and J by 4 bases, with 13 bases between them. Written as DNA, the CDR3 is TGTGCCAGCAGCTCAATAGGGGTTTTAGAGACCCAGTACTTC. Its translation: CASSSIGVLETQYF.

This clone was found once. CDR3 region: CASSLGGLDSSEPQHF. DNA of the CDR3: TGTGCCAGCAGCTTAGGGGGCCTCGACTCCTCGGAGCCCCAGCATTTT. This rearrangement joins TRBV7-9 to TRBJ1-5; D possibly corresponds to TRBD1 (5 bases). V lost 1 base and J 8 bases, leaving 18 bases between the germline ends. This CDR3 comprises 16 residues. Germline V gene data show CDR1 as SEHNR and CDR2 as FQNEAQ (reference sequence).

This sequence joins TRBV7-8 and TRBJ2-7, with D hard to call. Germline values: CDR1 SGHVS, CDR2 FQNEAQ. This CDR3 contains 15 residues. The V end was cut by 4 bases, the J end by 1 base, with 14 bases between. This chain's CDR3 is CASSSYTSTSYEQYF. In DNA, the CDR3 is TGTGCCAGCAGCTCCTATACTTCAACTTCCTACGAGCAGTACTTC.

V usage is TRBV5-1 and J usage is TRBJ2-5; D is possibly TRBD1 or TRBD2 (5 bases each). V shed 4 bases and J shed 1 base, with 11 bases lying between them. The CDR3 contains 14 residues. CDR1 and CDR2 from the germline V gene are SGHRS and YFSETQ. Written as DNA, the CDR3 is TGCGCCAGCAGCGTCTCGGGACCCCAAGAGACCCAGTACTTC. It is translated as CASSVSGPQETQYF.

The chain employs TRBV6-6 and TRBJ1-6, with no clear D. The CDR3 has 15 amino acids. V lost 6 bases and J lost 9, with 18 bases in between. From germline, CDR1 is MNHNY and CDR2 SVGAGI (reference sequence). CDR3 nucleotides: TGTGCCAGCAGGCGAACGGGCCGGGGTGGTTCACCCCTCCACTTT. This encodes CASRRTGRGGSPLHF.